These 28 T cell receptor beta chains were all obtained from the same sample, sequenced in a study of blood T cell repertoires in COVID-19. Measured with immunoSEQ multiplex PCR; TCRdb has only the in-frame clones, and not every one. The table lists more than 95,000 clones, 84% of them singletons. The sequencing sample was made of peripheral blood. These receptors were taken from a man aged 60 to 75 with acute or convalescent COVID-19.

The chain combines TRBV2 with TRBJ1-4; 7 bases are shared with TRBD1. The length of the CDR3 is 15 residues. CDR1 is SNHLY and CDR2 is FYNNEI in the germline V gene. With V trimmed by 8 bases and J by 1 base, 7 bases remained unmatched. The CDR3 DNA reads TGTGCCAGCGGCAGAGACAGGGAAACTAATGAAAAACTGTTTTTT. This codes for CASGRDRETNEKLFF. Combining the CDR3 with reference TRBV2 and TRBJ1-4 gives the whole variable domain EPEVTQTPSHQVTQMGQEVILRCVPISNHLYFYWYRQILGQKVEFLVSFYNNEISEKSEIFDDQFSVERPDGSNFTLKIRSTKLEDSAMYFCASGRDRETNEKLFFGSGTQLSVL.

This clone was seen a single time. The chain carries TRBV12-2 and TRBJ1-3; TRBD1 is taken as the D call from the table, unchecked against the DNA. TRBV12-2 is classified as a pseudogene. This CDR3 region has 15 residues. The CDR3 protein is CASRVQGRAGNTIYF. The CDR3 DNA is TGTGCAAGTCGCGTACAGGGTAGAGCTGGAAACACCATATATTTT.

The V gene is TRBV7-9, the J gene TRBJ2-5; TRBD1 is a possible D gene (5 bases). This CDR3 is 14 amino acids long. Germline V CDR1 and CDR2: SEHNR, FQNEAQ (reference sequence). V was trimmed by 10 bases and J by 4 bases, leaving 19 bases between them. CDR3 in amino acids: CANSRVLGPETQYF. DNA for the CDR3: TGTGCCAATAGCCGGGTCCTGGGGCCAGAGACCCAGTACTTC.

The CDR3 region is CASSPWDRALAGELFF. CDR3 sequence (DNA): TGTGCCAGCAGCCCCTGGGACAGGGCGTTGGCCGGGGAGCTGTTTTTT. This rearrangement joins TRBV7-8 to TRBJ2-2, with TRBD1 matching over 9 bases. V lost 5 bases, J lost 6 bases, and 10 bases stayed unmatched. CDR3 size: 16 residues. CDR1 SGHVS and CDR2 FQNEAQ come from the germline V gene.

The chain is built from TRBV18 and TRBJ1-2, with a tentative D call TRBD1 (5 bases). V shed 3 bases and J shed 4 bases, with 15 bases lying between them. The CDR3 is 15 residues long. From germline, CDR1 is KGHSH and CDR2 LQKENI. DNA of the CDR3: TGTGCCAGCTCACCCCCGGGGAGGGGAATCTATGGCTACACCTTC. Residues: CASSPPGRGIYGYTF. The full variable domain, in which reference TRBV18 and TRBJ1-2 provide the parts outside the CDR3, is NAGVMQNPRHLVRRRGQEARLRCSPMKGHSHVYWYRQLPEEGLKFMVYLQKENIIDESGMPKERFSAEFPKEGPSILRIQQVVRGDSAAYFCASSPPGRGIYGYTFGSGTRLTVV.

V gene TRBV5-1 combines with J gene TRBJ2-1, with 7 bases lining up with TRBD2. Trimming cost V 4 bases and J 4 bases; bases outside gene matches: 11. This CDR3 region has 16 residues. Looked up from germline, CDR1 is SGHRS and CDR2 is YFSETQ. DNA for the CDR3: TGCGCCAGCAGCACAGTGGCGGGAGAAGGGTACAATGAGCAGTTCTTC. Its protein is CASSTVAGEGYNEQFF.

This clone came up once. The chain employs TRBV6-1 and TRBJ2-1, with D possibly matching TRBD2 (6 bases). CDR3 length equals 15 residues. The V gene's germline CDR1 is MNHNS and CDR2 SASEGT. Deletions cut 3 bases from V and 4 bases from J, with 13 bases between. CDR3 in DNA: TGTGCCAGCAGTGAGAGGAGGGGTGAGTACAATGAGCAGTTCTTC. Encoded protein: CASSERRGEYNEQFF.

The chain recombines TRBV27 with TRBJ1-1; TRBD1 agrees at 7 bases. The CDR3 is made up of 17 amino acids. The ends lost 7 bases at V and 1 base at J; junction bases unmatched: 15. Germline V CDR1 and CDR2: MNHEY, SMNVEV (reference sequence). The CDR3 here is CASKDYRGQFRNTEAFF. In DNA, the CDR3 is TGTGCCAGCAAAGACTACAGGGGACAGTTTCGGAACACTGAAGCTTTCTTT.

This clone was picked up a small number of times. The CDR3 coding sequence is TGCAGTGCTAGTAGGGGGAAGTATGGAAACACCATATATTTT. Encoded protein: CSASRGKYGNTIYF. This chain joins TRBV20-1 and TRBJ1-3, with D possibly being TRBD1 (6 bases). Trimming removed 3 bases from V and 3 bases from J, with 12 bases in between. Germline V gene data show CDR1 as DFQATT and CDR2 as SNEGSKA (reference sequence). The length of the CDR3 is 14 residues.

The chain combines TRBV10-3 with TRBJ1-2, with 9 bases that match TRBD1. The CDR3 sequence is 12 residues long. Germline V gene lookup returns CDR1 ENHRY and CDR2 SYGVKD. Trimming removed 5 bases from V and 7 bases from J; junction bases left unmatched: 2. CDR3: CAISLQGAGYTF. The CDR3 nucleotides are TGTGCCATCAGTCTACAGGGGGCTGGCTACACCTTC.

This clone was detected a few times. This CDR3 reads CASTPPTYSGRAGAGELFF. For the CDR3, the DNA is TGTGCCAGCACCCCCCCTACGTATAGCGGGAGGGCCGGGGCCGGGGAGCTGTTTTTT. The gene calls are TRBV11-3 and TRBJ2-2; 11 bases map to TRBD2. The V gene end was trimmed by 7 bases and the J gene end by 6 bases; junction bases not matched to a gene: 19. Germline V CDR1 and CDR2: SGHNT, YENEEA. The CDR3 totals 19 residues.

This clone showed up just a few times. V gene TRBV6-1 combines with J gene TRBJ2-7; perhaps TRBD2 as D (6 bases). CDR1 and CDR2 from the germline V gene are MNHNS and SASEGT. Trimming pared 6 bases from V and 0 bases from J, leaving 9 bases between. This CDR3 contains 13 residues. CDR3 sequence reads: CASRPGSSYEQYV. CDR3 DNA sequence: TGTGCCAGCAGACCCGGGAGCTCCTACGAGCAGTACGTC.

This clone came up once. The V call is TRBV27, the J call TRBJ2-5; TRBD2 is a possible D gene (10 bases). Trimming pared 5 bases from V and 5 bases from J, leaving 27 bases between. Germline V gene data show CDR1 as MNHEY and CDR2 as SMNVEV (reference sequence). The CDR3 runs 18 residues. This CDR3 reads CASSPRTPLAGTGETQYF. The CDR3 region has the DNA TGTGCCAGCAGTCCCCGAACCCCACTAGCGGGGACAGGGGAGACCCAGTACTTC.

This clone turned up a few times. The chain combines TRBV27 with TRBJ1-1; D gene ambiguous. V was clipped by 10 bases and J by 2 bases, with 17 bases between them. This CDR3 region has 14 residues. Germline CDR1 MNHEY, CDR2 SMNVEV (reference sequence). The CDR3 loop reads CATRGSGTNTEAFF. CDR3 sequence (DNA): TGTGCCACCCGGGGTTCTGGAACAAACACTGAAGCTTTCTTT.

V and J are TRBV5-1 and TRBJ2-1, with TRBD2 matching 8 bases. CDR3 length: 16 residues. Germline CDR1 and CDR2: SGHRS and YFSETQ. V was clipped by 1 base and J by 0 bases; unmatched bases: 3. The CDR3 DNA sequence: TGCGCCAGCAGCTTGACTAGCGGTAGCTCCTACAATGAGCAGTTCTTC. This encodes CASSLTSGSSYNEQFF.

This CDR3 reads CASSWQGVTEAFF. The CDR3 DNA reads as TGTGCCAGCAGCTGGCAAGGGGTAACTGAAGCTTTCTTT. The rearrangement joins TRBV7-2 to TRBJ1-1; D possibly corresponds to TRBD1 (5 bases). Trimming cost V 4 bases and J 5 bases, with 11 bases left between them. The CDR3 consists of 13 residues. Germline CDR1 and CDR2: SGHTA and FQGNSA.

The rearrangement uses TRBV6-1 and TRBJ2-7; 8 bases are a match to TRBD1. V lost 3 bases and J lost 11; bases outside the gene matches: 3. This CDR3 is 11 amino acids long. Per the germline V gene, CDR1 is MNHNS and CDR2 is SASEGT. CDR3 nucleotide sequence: TGTGCCAGCAGTGAGGCGGGACAGGAGTACTTC. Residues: CASSEAGQEYF.

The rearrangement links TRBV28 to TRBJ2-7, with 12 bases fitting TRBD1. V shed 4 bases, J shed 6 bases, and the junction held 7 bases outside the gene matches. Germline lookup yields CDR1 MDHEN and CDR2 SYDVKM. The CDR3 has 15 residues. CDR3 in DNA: TGTGCCAGCAGTTCTGCGGGGACAGGGGGCTTCGAGCAGTACTTC. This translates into CASSSAGTGGFEQYF.

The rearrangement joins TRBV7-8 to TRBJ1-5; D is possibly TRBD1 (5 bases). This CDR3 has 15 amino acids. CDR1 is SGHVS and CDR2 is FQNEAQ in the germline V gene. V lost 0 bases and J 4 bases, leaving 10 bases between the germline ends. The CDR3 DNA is TGTGCCAGCAGCTTAGCGAACAGGTTGAATCAGCCCCAGCATTTT. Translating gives CASSLANRLNQPQHF.

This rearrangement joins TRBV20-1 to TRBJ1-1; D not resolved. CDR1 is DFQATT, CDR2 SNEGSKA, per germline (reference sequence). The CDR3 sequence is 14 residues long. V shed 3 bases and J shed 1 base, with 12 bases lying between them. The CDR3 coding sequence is TGCAGTGCTAGTCTAAACGGGGAGAACACTGAAGCTTTCTTT. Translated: CSASLNGENTEAFF.

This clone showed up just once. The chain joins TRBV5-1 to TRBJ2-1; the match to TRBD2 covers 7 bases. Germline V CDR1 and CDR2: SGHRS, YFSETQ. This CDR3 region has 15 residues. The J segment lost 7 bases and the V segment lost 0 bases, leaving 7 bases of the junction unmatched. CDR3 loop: CASSLGGRALNEQFF. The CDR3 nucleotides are TGCGCCAGCAGCTTGGGTGGGAGGGCCTTAAATGAGCAGTTCTTC. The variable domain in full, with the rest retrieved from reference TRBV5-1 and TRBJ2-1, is KAGVTQTPRYLIKTRGQQVTLSCSPISGHRSVSWYQQTPGQGLQFLFEYFSETQRNKGNFPGRFSGRQFSNSRSEMNVSTLELGDSALYLCASSLGGRALNEQFFGPGTRLTVL.

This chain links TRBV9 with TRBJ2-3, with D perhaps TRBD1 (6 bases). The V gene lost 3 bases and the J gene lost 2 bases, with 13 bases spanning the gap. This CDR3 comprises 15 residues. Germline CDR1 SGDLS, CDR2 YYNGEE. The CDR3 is CASSGRDISTDTQYF. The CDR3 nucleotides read TGTGCCAGCAGCGGAAGGGACATCTCCACAGATACGCAGTATTTT.

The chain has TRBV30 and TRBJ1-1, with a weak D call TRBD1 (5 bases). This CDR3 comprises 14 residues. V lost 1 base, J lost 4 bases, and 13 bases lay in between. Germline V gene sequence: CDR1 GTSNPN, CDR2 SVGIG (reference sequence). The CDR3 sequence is CAWSALQERTEAFF. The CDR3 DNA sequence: TGTGCCTGGAGTGCCTTACAGGAGCGCACTGAAGCTTTCTTT. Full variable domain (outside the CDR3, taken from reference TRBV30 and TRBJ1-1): SQTIHQWPATLVQPVGSPLSLECTVEGTSNPNLYWYRQAAGRGLQLLFYSVGIGQISSEVPQNLSASRPQDRQFILSSKKLLLSDSGFYLCAWSALQERTEAFFGQGTRLTVV.

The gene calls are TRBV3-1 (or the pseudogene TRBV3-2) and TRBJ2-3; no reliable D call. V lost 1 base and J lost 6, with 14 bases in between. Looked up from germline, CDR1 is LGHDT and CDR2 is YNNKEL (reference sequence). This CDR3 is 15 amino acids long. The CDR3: CASSQAYPARDTQYF. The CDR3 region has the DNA TGTGCCAGCAGCCAAGCCTATCCCGCGAGGGATACGCAGTATTTT.

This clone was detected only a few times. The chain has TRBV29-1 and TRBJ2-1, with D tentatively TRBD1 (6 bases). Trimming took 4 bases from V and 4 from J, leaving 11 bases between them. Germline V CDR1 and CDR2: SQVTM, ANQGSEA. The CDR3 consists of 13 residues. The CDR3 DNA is TGCAGCGTTGGACAGGATTTGTACAATGAGCAGTTCTTC. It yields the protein CSVGQDLYNEQFF.

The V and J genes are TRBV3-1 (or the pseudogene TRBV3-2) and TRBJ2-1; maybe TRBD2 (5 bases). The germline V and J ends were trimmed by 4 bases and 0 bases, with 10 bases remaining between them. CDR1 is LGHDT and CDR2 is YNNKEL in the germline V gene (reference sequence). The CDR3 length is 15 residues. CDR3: CASSPRAGSYNEQFF. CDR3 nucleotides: TGTGCCAGCAGCCCCCGGGCGGGCTCCTACAATGAGCAGTTCTTC.

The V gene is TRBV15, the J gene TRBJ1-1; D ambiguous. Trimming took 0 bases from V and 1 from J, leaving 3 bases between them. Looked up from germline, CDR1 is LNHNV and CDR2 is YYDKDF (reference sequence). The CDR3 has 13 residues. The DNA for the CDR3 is TGTGCCACCAGCAGAGACAGGAACACTGAAGCTTTCTTT. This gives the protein CATSRDRNTEAFF.

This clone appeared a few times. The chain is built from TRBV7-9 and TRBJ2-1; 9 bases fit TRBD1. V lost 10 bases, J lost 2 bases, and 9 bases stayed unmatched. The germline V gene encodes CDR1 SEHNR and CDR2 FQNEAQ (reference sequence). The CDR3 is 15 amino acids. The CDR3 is CAIPGGTGTYNEQFF. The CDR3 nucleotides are TGTGCCATCCCAGGGGGGACAGGGACCTACAATGAGCAGTTCTTC. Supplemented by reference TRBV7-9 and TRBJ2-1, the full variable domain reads DTGVSQNPRHKITKRGQNVTFRCDPISEHNRLYWYRQTLGQGPEFLTYFQNEAQLEKSRLLSDRFSAERPKGSFSTLEIQRTEQGDSAMYLCAIPGGTGTYNEQFFGPGTRLTVL.